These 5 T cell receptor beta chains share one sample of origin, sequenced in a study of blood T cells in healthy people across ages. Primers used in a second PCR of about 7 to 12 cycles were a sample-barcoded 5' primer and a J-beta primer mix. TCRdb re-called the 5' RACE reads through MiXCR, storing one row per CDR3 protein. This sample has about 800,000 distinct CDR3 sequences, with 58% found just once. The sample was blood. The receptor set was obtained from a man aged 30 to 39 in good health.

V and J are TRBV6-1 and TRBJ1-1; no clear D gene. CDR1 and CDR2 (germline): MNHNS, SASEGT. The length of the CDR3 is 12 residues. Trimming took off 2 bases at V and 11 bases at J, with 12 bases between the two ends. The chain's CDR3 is CASSENSRRAFF. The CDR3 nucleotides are TGTGCCAGCAGTGAAAATAGCCGGCGTGCTTTCTTT.

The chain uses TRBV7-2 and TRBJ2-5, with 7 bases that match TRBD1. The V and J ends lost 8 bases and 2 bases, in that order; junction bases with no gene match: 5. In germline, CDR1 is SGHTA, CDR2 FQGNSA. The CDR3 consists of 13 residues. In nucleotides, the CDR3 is TGTGCCAGCGCCAGGGGGTTACAAGAGACCCAGTACTTC. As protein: CASARGLQETQYF.

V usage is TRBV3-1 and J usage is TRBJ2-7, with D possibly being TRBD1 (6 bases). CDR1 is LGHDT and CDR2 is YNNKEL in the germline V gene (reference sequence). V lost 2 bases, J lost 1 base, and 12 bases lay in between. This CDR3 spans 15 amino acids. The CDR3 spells CASSQSPGQSYEQYF. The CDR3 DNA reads TGTGCCAGCAGCCAAAGCCCGGGACAATCCTACGAGCAGTACTTC.

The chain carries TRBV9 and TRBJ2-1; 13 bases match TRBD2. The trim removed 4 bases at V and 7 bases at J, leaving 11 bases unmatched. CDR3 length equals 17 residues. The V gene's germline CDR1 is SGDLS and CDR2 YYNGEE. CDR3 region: CASSLTPGTSGKNEQFF. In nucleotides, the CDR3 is TGTGCCAGCAGCCTCACGCCCGGGACTAGCGGGAAAAATGAGCAGTTCTTC.

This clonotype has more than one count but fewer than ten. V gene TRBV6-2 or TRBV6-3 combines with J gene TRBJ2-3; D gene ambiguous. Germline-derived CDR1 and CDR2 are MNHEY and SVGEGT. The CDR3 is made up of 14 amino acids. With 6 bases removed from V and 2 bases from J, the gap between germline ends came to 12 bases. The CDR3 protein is CASSPSGPTDTQYF. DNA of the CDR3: TGTGCCAGCAGCCCCTCAGGACCCACAGATACGCAGTATTTT.